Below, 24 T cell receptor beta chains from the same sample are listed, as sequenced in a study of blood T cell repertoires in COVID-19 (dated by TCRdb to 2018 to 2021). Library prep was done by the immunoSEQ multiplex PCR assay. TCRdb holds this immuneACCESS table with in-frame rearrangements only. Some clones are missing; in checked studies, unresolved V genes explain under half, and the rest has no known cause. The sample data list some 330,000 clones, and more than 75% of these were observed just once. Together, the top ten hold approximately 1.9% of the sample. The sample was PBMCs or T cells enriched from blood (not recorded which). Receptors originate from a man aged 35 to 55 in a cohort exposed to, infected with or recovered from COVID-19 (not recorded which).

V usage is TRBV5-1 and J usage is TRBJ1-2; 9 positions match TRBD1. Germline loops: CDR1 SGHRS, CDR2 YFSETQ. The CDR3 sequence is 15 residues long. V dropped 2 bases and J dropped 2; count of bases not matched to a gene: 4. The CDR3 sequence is CASSFFGTGNYGYTF. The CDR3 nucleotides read TGCGCCAGCAGCTTTTTCGGGACAGGGAACTATGGCTACACCTTC.

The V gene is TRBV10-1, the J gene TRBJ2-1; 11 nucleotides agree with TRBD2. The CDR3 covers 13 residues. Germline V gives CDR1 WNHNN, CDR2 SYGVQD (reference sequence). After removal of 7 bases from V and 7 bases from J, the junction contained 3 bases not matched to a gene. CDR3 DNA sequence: TGCGCCAGCAATAGCGGGAGGGGGAATGAGCAGTTCTTC. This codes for CASNSGRGNEQFF.

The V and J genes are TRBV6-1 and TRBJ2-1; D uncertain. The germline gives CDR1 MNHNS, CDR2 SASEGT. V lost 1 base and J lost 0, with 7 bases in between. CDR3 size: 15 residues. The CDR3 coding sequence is TGTGCCAGCAGTGAAGACGAGAGCTCCTACAATGAGCAGTTCTTC. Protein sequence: CASSEDESSYNEQFF.

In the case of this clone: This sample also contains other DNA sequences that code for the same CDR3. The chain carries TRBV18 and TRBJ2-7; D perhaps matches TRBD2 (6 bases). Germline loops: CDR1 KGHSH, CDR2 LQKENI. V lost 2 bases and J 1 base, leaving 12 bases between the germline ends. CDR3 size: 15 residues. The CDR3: CASSPASAGSYEQYF. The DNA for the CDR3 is TGTGCCAGCTCACCAGCTAGCGCGGGATCCTACGAGCAGTACTTC.

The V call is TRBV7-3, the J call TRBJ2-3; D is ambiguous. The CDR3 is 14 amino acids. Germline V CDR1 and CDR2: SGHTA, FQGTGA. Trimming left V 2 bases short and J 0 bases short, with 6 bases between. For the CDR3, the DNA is TGTGCCAGCAGCTTAGACTTCAGCACAGATACGCAGTATTTT. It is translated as CASSLDFSTDTQYF.

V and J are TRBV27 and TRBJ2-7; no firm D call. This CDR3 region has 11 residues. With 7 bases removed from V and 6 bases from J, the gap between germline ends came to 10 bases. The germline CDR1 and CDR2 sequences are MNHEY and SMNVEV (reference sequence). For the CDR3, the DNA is TGTGCCAGCATCCGAAACGGCGAGCAGTACTTC. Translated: CASIRNGEQYF.

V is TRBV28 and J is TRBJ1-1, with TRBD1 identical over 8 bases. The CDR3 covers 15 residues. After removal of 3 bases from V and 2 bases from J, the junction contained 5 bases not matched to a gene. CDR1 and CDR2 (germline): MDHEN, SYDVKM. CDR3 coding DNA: TGTGCCAGCAGTTTGATGGACAGGGCAAACACTGAAGCTTTCTTT. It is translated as CASSLMDRANTEAFF.

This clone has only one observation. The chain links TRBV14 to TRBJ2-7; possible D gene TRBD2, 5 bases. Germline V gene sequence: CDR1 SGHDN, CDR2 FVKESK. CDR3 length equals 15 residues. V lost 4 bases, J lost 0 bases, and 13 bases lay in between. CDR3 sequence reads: CASSPPGKSSYEQYF. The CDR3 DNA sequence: TGTGCCAGCAGCCCACCGGGGAAAAGCTCCTACGAGCAGTACTTC.

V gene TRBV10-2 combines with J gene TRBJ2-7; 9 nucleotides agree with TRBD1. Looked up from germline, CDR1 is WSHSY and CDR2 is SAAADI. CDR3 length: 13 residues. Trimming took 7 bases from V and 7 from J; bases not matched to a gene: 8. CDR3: CASTRDREGEQYF. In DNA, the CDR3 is TGCGCCAGCACCCGGGACAGGGAGGGAGAGCAGTACTTC.

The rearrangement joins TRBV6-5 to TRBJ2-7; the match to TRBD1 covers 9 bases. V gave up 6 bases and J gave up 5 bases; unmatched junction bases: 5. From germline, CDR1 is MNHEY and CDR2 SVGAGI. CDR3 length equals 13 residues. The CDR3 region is CASRSGTGNEQYF. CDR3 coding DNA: TGTGCCAGCAGATCCGGGACAGGGAACGAGCAGTACTTC.

The CDR3 DNA follows: TGTGCCAGCATTCGGACTGGGGGCATTCAAGAGACCCAGTACTTC. It translates to CASIRTGGIQETQYF. The V gene is TRBV2, the J gene TRBJ2-5, with D tentatively TRBD1 (6 bases). This CDR3 region has 15 residues. CDR1 is SNHLY and CDR2 is FYNNEI in the germline V gene. The germline V and J ends were trimmed by 7 bases and 2 bases, with 17 bases remaining between them.

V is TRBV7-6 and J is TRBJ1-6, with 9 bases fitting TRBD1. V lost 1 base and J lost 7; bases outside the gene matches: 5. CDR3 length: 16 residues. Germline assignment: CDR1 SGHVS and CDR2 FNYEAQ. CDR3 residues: CASSLGPGQGNSPLHF. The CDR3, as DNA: TGTGCCAGCAGCTTAGGACCGGGACAGGGCAATTCACCCCTCCACTTT. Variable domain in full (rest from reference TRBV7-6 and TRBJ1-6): GAGVSQSPRYKVTKRGQDVALRCDPISGHVSLYWYRQALGQGPEFLTYFNYEAQQDKSGLPNDRFSAERPEGSISTLTIQRTEQRDSAMYRCASSLGPGQGNSPLHFGNGTRLTVT.

CDR3 in DNA: TGTGCCAGCAGCCAAGATGGGACAGAGTCCTACGAGCAGTACTTC. It codes for CASSQDGTESYEQYF. V and J are TRBV4-2 and TRBJ2-7; TRBD1 agrees at 7 bases. V trimming: 0 bases; J trimming: 1 base; junction bases outside the gene matches: 3. Germline lookup yields CDR1 LGHNA and CDR2 YNFKEQ. The CDR3 covers 15 residues.

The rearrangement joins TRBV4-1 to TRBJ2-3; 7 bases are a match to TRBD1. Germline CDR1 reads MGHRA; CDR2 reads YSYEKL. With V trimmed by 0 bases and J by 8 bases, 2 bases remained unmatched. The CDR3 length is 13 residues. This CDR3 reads CASSQDRQGTQYF. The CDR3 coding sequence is TGCGCCAGCAGCCAAGATAGACAGGGTACGCAGTATTTT.

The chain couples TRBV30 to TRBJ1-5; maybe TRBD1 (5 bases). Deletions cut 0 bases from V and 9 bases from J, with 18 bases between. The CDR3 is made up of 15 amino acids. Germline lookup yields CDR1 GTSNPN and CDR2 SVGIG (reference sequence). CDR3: CAWSVKGRNLGPQHF. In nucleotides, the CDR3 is TGTGCCTGGAGTGTAAAGGGGCGGAACCTAGGGCCCCAGCATTTT.

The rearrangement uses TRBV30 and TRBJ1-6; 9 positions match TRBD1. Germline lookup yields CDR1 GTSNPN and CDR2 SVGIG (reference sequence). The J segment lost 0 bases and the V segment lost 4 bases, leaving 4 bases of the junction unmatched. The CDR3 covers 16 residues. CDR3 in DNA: TGTGCCTGGATGGACAGGGGTAGCTCCTATAATTCACCCCTCCACTTT. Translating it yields CAWMDRGSSYNSPLHF.

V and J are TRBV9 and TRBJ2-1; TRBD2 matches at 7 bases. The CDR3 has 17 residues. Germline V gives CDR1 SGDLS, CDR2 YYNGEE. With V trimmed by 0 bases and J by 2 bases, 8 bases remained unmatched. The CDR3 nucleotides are TGTGCCAGCAGCGTAGAGCTCGGGGGGATCCCCTACAATGAGCAGTTCTTC. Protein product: CASSVELGGIPYNEQFF.

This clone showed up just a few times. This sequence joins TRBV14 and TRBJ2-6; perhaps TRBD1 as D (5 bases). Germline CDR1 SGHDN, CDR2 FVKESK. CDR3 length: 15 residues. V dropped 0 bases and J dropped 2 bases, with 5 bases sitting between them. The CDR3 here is CASSQDRAGANVLTF. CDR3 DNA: TGTGCCAGCAGCCAAGACAGGGCTGGGGCCAACGTCCTGACTTTC.

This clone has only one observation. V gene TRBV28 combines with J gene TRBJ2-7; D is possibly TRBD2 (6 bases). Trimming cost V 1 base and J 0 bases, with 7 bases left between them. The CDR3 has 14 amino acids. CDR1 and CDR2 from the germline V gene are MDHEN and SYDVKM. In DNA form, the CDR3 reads TGTGCCAGCAGTTTATCGCGGGACTCCTACGAGCAGTACTTC. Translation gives CASSLSRDSYEQYF.

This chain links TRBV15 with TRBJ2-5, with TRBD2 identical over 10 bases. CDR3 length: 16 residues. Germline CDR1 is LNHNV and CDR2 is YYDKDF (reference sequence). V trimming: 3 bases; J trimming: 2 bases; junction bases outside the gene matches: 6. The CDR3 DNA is TGTGCCACCAGCAGCAAGACTAGCGGGCGACAAGAGACCCAGTACTTC. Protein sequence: CATSSKTSGRQETQYF.

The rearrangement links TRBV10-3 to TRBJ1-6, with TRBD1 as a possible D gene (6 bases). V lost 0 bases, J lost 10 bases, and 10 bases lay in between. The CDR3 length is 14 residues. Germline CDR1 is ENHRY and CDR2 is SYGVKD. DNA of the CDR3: TGTGCCATCAGTGAGTCAGGGGGAGCGTCACCCCTCCACTTT. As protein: CAISESGGASPLHF.

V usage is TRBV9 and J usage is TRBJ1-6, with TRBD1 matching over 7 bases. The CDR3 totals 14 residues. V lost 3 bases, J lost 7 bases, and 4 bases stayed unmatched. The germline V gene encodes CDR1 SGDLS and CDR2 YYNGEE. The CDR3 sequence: CASSGQGRNSPLHF. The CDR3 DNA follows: TGTGCCAGCAGCGGACAGGGTCGGAATTCACCCCTCCACTTT.

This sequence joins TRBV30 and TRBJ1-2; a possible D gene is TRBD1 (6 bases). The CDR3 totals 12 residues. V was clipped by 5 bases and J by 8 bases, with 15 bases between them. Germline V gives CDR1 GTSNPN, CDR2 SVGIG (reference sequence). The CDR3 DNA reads TGTGCCTGGCAACAAACAGGGACCGGCTACACCTTC. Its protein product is CAWQQTGTGYTF.

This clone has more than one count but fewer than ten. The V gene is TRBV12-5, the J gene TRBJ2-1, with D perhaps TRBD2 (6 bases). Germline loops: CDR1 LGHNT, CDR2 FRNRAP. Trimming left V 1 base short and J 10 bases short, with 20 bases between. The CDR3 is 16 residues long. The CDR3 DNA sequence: TGTGCTAGTGGTTTGGGCCCCCGTGGAGGGCCAGGAGAGCAGTTCTTC. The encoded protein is CASGLGPRGGPGEQFF.